The rows below give T cell receptor beta chains drawn from one sample of a study of control samples from healthy donors and cancer patients. Using immunoSEQ multiplex PCR, the repertoire was profiled, and TCRdb retains in-frame clones only, with some absent. The sample contains 110,000 or so clones, around 82% of which appear only once. The sample taken for sequencing was blood. Every receptor here comes from a woman aged 45-65 years in good health. Both conserved end residues are part of each CDR3. A D gene is named only where the DNA matches it firmly. Expanded clones are given a class, and other clones once, few, many or no size at all.

TRBD1 TRBJ1-5 NA TRBV5-5 CASSPYHRDRVMNQPQHF TGTGCCAGCAGCCCCTATCACCGGGACAGGGTCATGAATCAGCCCCAGCATTTT
TRBD2 TRBJ2-5 NA TRBV4-1 CASSQIGAGGRETQYF TGCGCCAGCAGCCAAATCGGGGCGGGGGGGCGAGAGACCCAGTACTTC
TRBD1 TRBJ2-1 NA TRBV5-8 CASSLGGGYNEQFF TGTGCCAGCAGCTTAGGGGGCGGTTACAATGAGCAGTTCTTC
NA TRBJ2-5 NA TRBV12-3/TRBV12-4 CASSLEETQYF TGTGCCAGCAGTTTAGAAGAGACCCAGTACTTC
TRBD1 TRBJ1-3 NA TRBV5-4 CASSLDGDRGSGNTIYF TGTGCCAGCAGCTTGGATGGGGACAGGGGATCTGGAAACACCATATATTTT
NA TRBJ2-1 NA TRBV27 CASSRDFNEQFF TGTGCCAGCAGCCGGGACTTTAATGAGCAGTTCTTC
NA TRBJ1-3 NA TRBV9 CASSVAGPGNTIYF TGTGCCAGCAGCGTAGCTGGACCTGGAAACACCATATATTTT
NA TRBJ1-3 NA TRBV2 CASSLDSSGNTIYF TGTGCCAGCAGTTTGGACAGCTCTGGAAACACCATATATTTT
NA TRBJ1-5 few TRBV28 CASSSSGADSNQPQHF TGTGCCAGCAGTTCCTCAGGTGCCGATAGCAATCAGCCCCAGCATTTT
NA TRBJ1-5 NA TRBV7-2 CASSQSSNQPQHF TGTGCCAGCAGCCAAAGTAGCAATCAGCCCCAGCATTTT
TRBD1 TRBJ1-1 NA TRBV19 CASSLGQGLEAFF TGTGCCAGTAGTCTGGGACAGGGGTTAGAAGCTTTCTTT
NA TRBJ1-5 NA TRBV27 CASSPRGARPQHF TGTGCCAGCAGTCCGAGGGGGGCCCGGCCCCAGCATTTT
NA TRBJ2-1 NA TRBV7-2 CASSFILGDNEQFF TGTGCCAGCAGCTTTATCTTGGGAGACAATGAGCAGTTCTTC